Listed here are 24 T cell receptor beta chains from one sample, sequenced in a study of T cell repertoires in cytomegalovirus infection. MiXCR was run by TCRdb on the reads, yielding one entry per CDR3 protein. This table has about 490,000 distinct CDR3 sequences, 11% appearing once. The sample was PBMCs. The origin of the receptors is a human donor in good health (CMV status not recorded). Some clones in this sample may be carry-over from other donors' samples.

V gene TRBV20-1 combines with J gene TRBJ1-1; 7 nucleotides align to TRBD1. This CDR3 has 16 amino acids. In germline, CDR1 is DFQATT, CDR2 SNEGSKA (reference sequence). The J segment lost 1 base and the V segment lost 3 bases, leaving 11 bases of the junction unmatched. Here the CDR3 DNA reads TGCAGTGCTAGTAGCAGGGGGGGGGTTACGAACACTGAAGCTTTCTTT. This gives the protein CSASSRGGVTNTEAFF.

This clonotype has a count of ten or more. This sequence joins TRBV4-2 and TRBJ1-6, with TRBD1 matching 9 bases. Germline-derived CDR1 and CDR2 are LGHNA and YNFKEQ. J was trimmed by 3 bases and V by 3 bases; bases with no gene match: 9. The CDR3 is 18 amino acids. The CDR3 is CASSHPGTGSDYNSPLHF. Here the CDR3 DNA reads TGTGCCAGCAGCCACCCAGGGACAGGGAGCGACTATAATTCACCCCTCCACTTT.

This clonotype showed up just a few times. This chain links TRBV7-3 with TRBJ2-6, with D unresolved. The CDR3 length is 18 residues. With 2 bases removed from V and 0 bases from J, the gap between germline ends came to 14 bases. In germline, CDR1 is SGHTA, CDR2 FQGTGA. CDR3 residues: CASSLREEFPSGANVLTF. CDR3 nucleotide sequence: TGTGCCAGCAGCTTACGCGAGGAATTCCCCTCTGGGGCCAACGTCCTGACTTTC.

This clonotype occurred once. A much larger clone sits a single nucleotide away, making a read error possible. The rearrangement uses TRBV11-2 and TRBJ2-7; D tentatively fits TRBD1 or TRBD2 (7 bases each). CDR1 and CDR2 from the germline V gene are SGHAT and FQNNGV. This CDR3 comprises 15 residues. Trimming took 4 bases from V and 5 from J, leaving 18 bases between them. DNA of the CDR3: TGTGCCAGCAGCTCCCCCAGGGGGGGCCTCCACGAGCAGTACTTC. As protein: CASSSPRGGLHEQYF.

This clonotype has a handful of counts. The chain couples TRBV20-1 to TRBJ1-1, with a possible D match to TRBD1 (6 bases). From germline, CDR1 is DFQATT and CDR2 SNEGSKA (reference sequence). The V gene lost 4 bases and the J gene lost 0 bases, with 12 bases spanning the gap. CDR3 size: 14 residues. CDR3 sequence reads: CSATEDRVNTEAFF. Here the CDR3 DNA reads TGCAGTGCTACTGAGGACAGAGTGAACACTGAAGCTTTCTTT.

Ten or more counts support this clonotype. This sequence joins TRBV5-1 and TRBJ1-5; TRBD1 might be the D (5 bases). Trimming shortened V by 5 bases and J by 4 bases, and 16 bases separated the two germline ends. Germline CDR1 reads SGHRS; CDR2 reads YFSETQ. The CDR3 spans 15 residues. The chain's CDR3 is CASREGAYSNQPQHF. DNA of the CDR3: TGCGCCAGCAGAGAAGGGGCCTACTCTAATCAGCCCCAGCATTTT. Together with reference TRBV5-1 and TRBJ1-5, the CDR3 gives the full variable domain: KAGVTQTPRYLIKTRGQQVTLSCSPISGHRSVSWYQQTPGQGLQFLFEYFSETQRNKGNFPGRFSGRQFSNSRSEMNVSTLELGDSALYLCASREGAYSNQPQHFGDGTRLSIL.

The chain has TRBV18 and TRBJ1-2; 7 bases agree with TRBD1. The V gene end was trimmed by 3 bases and the J gene end by 9 bases; junction bases not matched to a gene: 7. The CDR3 is 13 residues long. Germline V CDR1 and CDR2: KGHSH, LQKENI. CDR3 bases: TGTGCCAGCTCACCCCGGGACAGCTTCAGCTACACCTTC. It specifies CASSPRDSFSYTF.

As concerns this clonotype: This may be a read error: a much more frequent sequence differs by one nucleotide. The chain links TRBV19 to TRBJ2-6; the D call may be TRBD1 or TRBD2 (5 bases each). The V gene's germline CDR1 is LNHDA and CDR2 SQIVND (reference sequence). Trimming removed 8 bases at V and 8 bases at J, with 16 bases between. The CDR3 runs to 14 residues. CDR3 in DNA: TGTGCCAGTTGTCCAGGGTACGGGACCAACGTCCTGACTTTC. As protein: CASCPGYGTNVLTF.

This clonotype has a count of ten or more. The chain joins TRBV7-9 to TRBJ2-7, with TRBD1 identical over 9 bases. The germline gives CDR1 SEHNR, CDR2 FQNEAQ (reference sequence). The CDR3 is 17 amino acids. V lost 3 bases and J lost 0; bases outside the gene matches: 9. The chain's CDR3 is CASSLGGDRVFSYEQYF. CDR3 in DNA: TGTGCCAGCAGCTTGGGGGGGGACAGGGTCTTCTCCTACGAGCAGTACTTC.

The chain's CDR3 is CASSRLAAGELFF. The DNA of the CDR3 is TGTGCCAGCAGCCGCCTAGCTGCCGGGGAGCTGTTTTTT. The chain recombines TRBV3-1 with TRBJ2-2; perhaps TRBD2 as D (5 bases). CDR3 length: 13 residues. V was trimmed by 4 bases and J by 6 bases, leaving 9 bases between them. Germline CDR1 is LGHDT and CDR2 is YNNKEL (reference sequence).

This clonotype has more than one count but fewer than ten. The chain couples TRBV6-2 or TRBV6-3 to TRBJ2-1; D call uncertain. CDR3 length: 12 amino acids. V lost 2 bases and J 5 bases, leaving 4 bases between the germline ends. Per the germline V gene, CDR1 is MNHEY and CDR2 is SVGEGT. Here the CDR3 DNA reads TGTGCCAGCAGTTACGAAAACAATGAGCAGTTCTTC. It encodes CASSYENNEQFF.

This clonotype was picked up a small number of times. This chain connects TRBV20-1 to TRBJ2-5; TRBD1 is a possible D gene (6 bases). The germline V gene has CDR1 DFQATT and CDR2 SNEGSKA (reference sequence). V was clipped by 0 bases and J by 3 bases, with 8 bases between them. The CDR3 sequence is 13 residues long. The DNA of the CDR3 is TGCAGTGCTAGAGAACAGGGAAAAGAGACCCAGTACTTC. Translated, it gives CSAREQGKETQYF.

The sample holds many counts of this clonotype. The chain has TRBV12-3 or TRBV12-4 and TRBJ1-1; 8 nucleotides agree with TRBD1. This CDR3 region has 14 residues. V shed 7 bases, J shed 6 bases, and the junction held 10 bases outside the gene matches. The CDR3, as DNA: TGTGCCAGCACCCCGACAGGGGAGATGTCTGAAGCTTTCTTT. It codes for CASTPTGEMSEAFF.

V is TRBV5-1 and J is TRBJ1-1, with TRBD1 as a possible D gene (5 bases). V was shortened by 3 bases and J by 0 bases, with 18 bases between the two germline ends. Germline lookup yields CDR1 SGHRS and CDR2 YFSETQ. The length of the CDR3 is 17 residues. For the CDR3, the DNA is TGCGCCAGCAGCTACGGGGGTTTCGGTAGAATGAACACTGAAGCTTTCTTT. It translates to CASSYGGFGRMNTEAFF.

This clonotype has ten or more counts. V usage is TRBV10-2 and J usage is TRBJ2-1, with 8 nucleotides matching TRBD2. There are 15 residues in the CDR3. J lost 6 bases, V lost 6 bases, and 10 bases had no gene match. Looked up from germline, CDR1 is WSHSY and CDR2 is SAAADI. The CDR3 loop reads CASSPGTRRTNEQFF. Written as DNA, the CDR3 is TGCGCCAGCAGCCCCGGGACTAGACGGACCAATGAGCAGTTCTTC.

This clonotype was found many times. The CDR3 sequence: CASTRGGSSYEQYF. CDR3 DNA: TGTGCCAGCACCCGGGGAGGGAGCTCCTACGAGCAGTACTTC. The rearrangement links TRBV7-6 to TRBJ2-7; 7 bases agree with TRBD2. From germline, CDR1 is SGHVS and CDR2 FNYEAQ. The length of the CDR3 is 14 residues. The V and J ends lost 7 bases and 0 bases, in that order; junction bases with no gene match: 6.

This clonotype was found many times. The V call is TRBV29-1, the J call TRBJ2-3, with 7 bases lining up with TRBD2. The CDR3 is 16 residues long. Per the germline V gene, CDR1 is SQVTM and CDR2 is ANQGSEA. With 3 bases clipped from V and 0 bases from J, the junction kept 9 bases outside the gene matches. The CDR3 is CSVDLGGGSSTDTQYF. The CDR3 DNA sequence: TGCAGCGTTGATCTAGGCGGGGGATCTAGCACAGATACGCAGTATTTT.

This clonotype has at least ten counts. The chain has TRBV2 and TRBJ1-5; D uncertain. V shed 1 base and J shed 0 bases, with 7 bases lying between them. The CDR3 runs to 15 residues. Germline CDR1 is SNHLY and CDR2 is FYNNEI. Here the CDR3 DNA reads TGTGCCAGCAGTGAAGATACAGCTAGCAATCAGCCCCAGCATTTT. It is translated as CASSEDTASNQPQHF.

This clonotype was observed many times. The chain joins TRBV19 to TRBJ1-4; D gene ambiguous. Trimming shortened V by 8 bases and J by 7 bases, and 11 bases separated the two germline ends. The germline gives CDR1 LNHDA, CDR2 SQIVND (reference sequence). The CDR3 has 12 amino acids. CDR3 DNA sequence: TGTGCCAGTGCCTCACCGACTGAAAAACTGTTTTTT. This sequence encodes CASASPTEKLFF.

This clonotype appeared many times. In nucleotides, the CDR3 is TGTGCCAGTAGTGGGACAGTTAACACCGGGGAGCTGTTTTTT. Translation: CASSGTVNTGELFF. This chain uses TRBV19 with TRBJ2-2; TRBD1 agrees at 7 bases. CDR1 is LNHDA, CDR2 SQIVND, per germline (reference sequence). This CDR3 region has 14 residues. Trimming at V came to 5 bases and at J to 2 bases, leaving 2 bases not matched to a gene.

At least ten counts were recorded for this clonotype. V and J are TRBV6-5 and TRBJ1-1, with TRBD1 matching over 9 bases. Germline values: CDR1 MNHEY, CDR2 SVGAGI. The CDR3 contains 15 residues. V lost 1 base and J lost 4; bases outside the gene matches: 4. The CDR3 protein is CASSYFTGGGTEAFF. Here the CDR3 DNA reads TGTGCCAGCAGTTACTTCACAGGGGGCGGCACTGAAGCTTTCTTT.

On this clonotype: A much bigger clone sits one base away, suggesting this may be a read error. V usage is TRBV20-1 and J usage is TRBJ2-1; 13 bases are a match to TRBD2. Germline V gives CDR1 DFQATT, CDR2 SNEGSKA (reference sequence). V gave up 1 base and J gave up 7 bases; unmatched junction bases: 4. The CDR3 has 15 residues. The DNA for the CDR3 is TGCAGTGCTAGAGGACTAGCGGGGGGAGGGAATGAGCAGTTCTTC. Translating it yields CSARGLAGGGNEQFF.

The table lists this clonotype with many counts. J is TRBJ1-1 and V is TRBV7-2; D not resolved. Trimming shortened V by 7 bases and J by 0 bases, and 9 bases separated the two germline ends. CDR1 SGHTA and CDR2 FQGNSA come from the germline V gene. The length of the CDR3 is 13 residues. This chain's CDR3 is CASTPLLNTEAFF. CDR3 coding DNA: TGTGCCAGCACTCCCCTTTTGAACACTGAAGCTTTCTTT. The entire variable domain, with the rest obtained from reference TRBV7-2 and TRBJ1-1, is as follows: GAGVSQSPSNKVTEKGKDVELRCDPISGHTALYWYRQSLGQGLEFLIYFQGNSAPDKSGLPSDRFSAERTGGSVSTLTIQRTQQEDSAVYLCASTPLLNTEAFFGQGTRLTVV.

This clonotype came up many times. This chain joins TRBV7-6 and TRBJ2-7; 8 bases agree with TRBD2. The germline V gene encodes CDR1 SGHVS and CDR2 FNYEAQ. J lost 3 bases, V lost 3 bases, and 4 bases had no gene match. This CDR3 has 14 residues. The CDR3 protein is CASSLGLEGYEQYF. For the CDR3, the DNA is TGTGCCAGCAGCTTGGGACTAGAAGGCTACGAGCAGTACTTC.